The 9 T cell receptor beta chains reported below all come from one sample, sequenced in a study of post-analysis software for immune sequencing data. Whole-study results and caveats: Several TRBV segments (TRBV5-6, TRBV5-1 and TRBV20-1 among them) occurred more frequently in patients than in controls.

Unique molecular identifiers were carried by the TCR beta cDNA libraries. TCRdb passed the PCR reads through MiXCR, listing each CDR3 protein once. In the table there are hundreds of thousands of distinct CDR3 sequences, roughly 46% of which are singletons. Their cognate antigens are unknown. The specimen was blood. The receptor set was obtained from a girl aged 10-17 years with multiple sclerosis.

This clonotype was seen more than once but under ten times. The chain uses TRBV7-6 and TRBJ2-7; no definite D call. With 4 bases removed from V and 2 bases from J, the gap between germline ends came to 9 bases. Germline V CDR1 and CDR2: SGHVS, FNYEAQ. The CDR3 sequence is 13 residues long. CDR3 bases: TGTGCCAGCAGCTCTCGGGCCGCCTACGAGCAGTACTTC. This codes for CASSSRAAYEQYF.

The V and J genes are TRBV12-3 or TRBV12-4 and TRBJ1-2; 7 bases align to TRBD1. Trimming took 5 bases from V and 5 from J; bases not matched to a gene: 20. The CDR3 covers 18 residues. CDR3 coding DNA: TGTGCCAGCAGTCAAGGACAGGCGCTTTCCGATTTGTGGTATGGCTACACCTTC. This encodes CASSQGQALSDLWYGYTF.

The chain combines TRBV6-2 or TRBV6-3 with TRBJ2-7, with D uncertain. Germline CDR1 MNHEY, CDR2 SVGEGT. With 5 bases removed from V and 3 bases from J, the gap between germline ends came to 8 bases. CDR3 size: 12 residues. The CDR3 region has the DNA TGTGCCAGCAGTGTTAGGAGCTACGAGCAGTACTTC. This codes for CASSVRSYEQYF.

The chain couples TRBV10-3 to TRBJ2-5; 7 positions agree with TRBD1. The CDR3 is 13 amino acids. Trimming removed 6 bases from V and 2 bases from J; junction bases left unmatched: 3. Germline V gene lookup returns CDR1 ENHRY and CDR2 SYGVKD. The CDR3 here is CAIRTGSQETQYF. The CDR3 nucleotides read TGTGCCATCAGGACAGGGAGTCAAGAGACCCAGTACTTC.

The genes are TRBV2 and TRBJ2-3, with D possibly TRBD1 on 5 matching bases. V lost 10 bases, J lost 1 base, and 9 bases lay in between. Germline lookup yields CDR1 SNHLY and CDR2 FYNNEI. CDR3 size: 12 residues. The CDR3 here is CATKTGTDTQYF. DNA for the CDR3: TGTGCCACCAAGACAGGCACAGATACGCAGTATTTT.

This clonotype has more than one count but fewer than ten. The chain employs TRBV6-5 and TRBJ2-6; TRBD2 is a possible D gene (5 bases). From germline, CDR1 is MNHEY and CDR2 SVGAGI. V gave up 6 bases and J gave up 2 bases, with 11 bases separating them. This CDR3 is 15 amino acids long. DNA for the CDR3: TGTGCCAGCAGGCCGACGGGAACTGGGGCCAACGTCCTGACTTTC. Amino acids: CASRPTGTGANVLTF.

This clonotype was seen a handful of times. V and J are TRBV2 and TRBJ2-1; 12 bases align to TRBD1. Per the germline V gene, CDR1 is SNHLY and CDR2 is FYNNEI. The ends lost 7 bases at V and 5 bases at J; junction bases unmatched: 3. This CDR3 region has 14 residues. The CDR3 spells CASMRDRGHNEQFF. Here the CDR3 DNA reads TGTGCCAGCATGAGGGACAGGGGGCACAATGAGCAGTTCTTC. Looking up the rest from reference TRBV2 and TRBJ2-1 gives the full variable domain: EPEVTQTPSHQVTQMGQEVILRCVPISNHLYFYWYRQILGQKVEFLVSFYNNEISEKSEIFDDQFSVERPDGSNFTLKIRSTKLEDSAMYFCASMRDRGHNEQFFGPGTRLTVL.

This clonotype came up a few times. V and J are TRBV29-1 and TRBJ2-3; D is uncertain. The V gene lost 7 bases and the J gene lost 6 bases, with 20 bases spanning the gap. Germline V gene data show CDR1 as SQVTM and CDR2 as ANQGSEA. This CDR3 comprises 14 residues. The CDR3 coding sequence is TGCAGCGATTTTGACCTCGAGAGGAAGGATACGCAGTATTTT. As protein: CSDFDLERKDTQYF.

This clonotype was picked up a small number of times. The chain combines TRBV9 with TRBJ1-2; D unclear. The V gene's germline CDR1 is SGDLS and CDR2 YYNGEE. The CDR3 sequence is 12 residues long. Trimming took off 3 bases at V and 8 bases at J, with 11 bases between the two ends. The DNA for the CDR3 is TGTGCCAGCAGCGCCGAGGATCAGGGCTACACCTTC. This sequence encodes CASSAEDQGYTF.